The next 8 T cell receptor beta chains were all read from a single sample in a study of T cells in Graves' hyperthyroidism and ophthalmopathy. RNA transcripts yielded amplified TCR beta CDR3 regions. Researchers ran a first-round RT-PCR on the TCR CDR3 using the HTBI primer set. Using its own MiXCR run on the multiplex PCR reads, TCRdb lists one record per CDR3 protein. The sample records hundreds of thousands of distinct CDR3 sequences, 35% to 55% being singletons. Sequencing input: peripheral blood or thyroid tissue (not recorded which). The receptors here all came from a woman aged 18-29 years with Graves' hyperthyroidism.

The V gene is TRBV12-3 or TRBV12-4, the J gene TRBJ2-7, with 14 bases matching TRBD2. The CDR3 loop spans 16 amino acids. Trimming took 6 bases from V and 5 from J; bases not matched to a gene: 9. CDR3 protein: CASRKRPGLAGDEQYF. The CDR3 region has the DNA TGTGCCAGCAGAAAAAGACCGGGACTAGCGGGAGACGAGCAGTACTTC.

This chain connects TRBV19 to TRBJ1-6; D may be TRBD1 (6 bases). Germline CDR1 and CDR2: LNHDA and SQIVND (reference sequence). The CDR3 is 14 residues long. Trimming shortened V by 10 bases and J by 8 bases, and 18 bases separated the two germline ends. The CDR3 is CATGVTGSDSPLHF. As DNA, the CDR3 is TGTGCCACGGGGGTTACAGGGTCGGATTCACCCCTCCACTTT.

In nucleotides, the CDR3 is TGTGCCAGCAGAAAACTAGCGGGGATCCGTGAGACCCAGTACTTC. Its translation: CASRKLAGIRETQYF. V and J are TRBV13 and TRBJ2-5; 10 bases agree with TRBD2. Per the germline V gene, CDR1 is PRHDT and CDR2 is FYEKMQ (reference sequence). V lost 6 bases and J lost 5; bases outside the gene matches: 9. The CDR3 sequence is 15 residues long.

The chain links TRBV25-1 to TRBJ2-3, with D possibly being TRBD1 (6 bases). Germline assignment: CDR1 MGHDK and CDR2 SYGVNS. V dropped 5 bases and J dropped 6 bases, with 12 bases sitting between them. This CDR3 has 13 amino acids. Here the CDR3 DNA reads TGTGCCAGCAGTTTACAGGGTCAGGATACGCAGTATTTT. Its translation is CASSLQGQDTQYF. The whole variable domain, filled in from reference TRBV25-1 and TRBJ2-3, reads EADIYQTPRYLVIGTGKKITLECSQTMGHDKMYWYQQDPGMELHLIHYSYGVNSTEKGDLSSESTVSRIRTEHFPLTLESARPSHTSQYLCASSLQGQDTQYFGPGTRLTVL.

This clonotype occurred a few times. This chain connects TRBV7-3 to TRBJ1-1, with D possibly TRBD1 on 5 matching bases. Germline assignment: CDR1 SGHTA and CDR2 FQGTGA. The V gene lost 5 bases and the J gene lost 8 bases, with 9 bases spanning the gap. The CDR3 spans 11 residues. The CDR3 is CASSRAGEAFF. Here the CDR3 DNA reads TGTGCCAGCAGCCGCGCAGGGGAAGCTTTCTTT.

This clonotype turned up a few times. Mismatch with germline at one junction end may stem from a read error. This chain links TRBV7-2 with TRBJ2-7; the D gene is possibly TRBD2 (6 bases). Germline CDR1 and CDR2: SGHTA and FQGNSA. The CDR3 contains 14 residues. The CDR3: CASSQDWRDYEQYF. The CDR3 DNA follows: TGCGCCAGCAGCCAAGATTGGCGGGACTACGAGCAGTACTTC.

J is TRBJ1-1 and V is TRBV19; no reliable D call. CDR3 length equals 13 residues. Trimming took off 3 bases at V and 8 bases at J, with 13 bases between the two ends. Germline assignment: CDR1 LNHDA and CDR2 SQIVND (reference sequence). CDR3 DNA sequence: TGTGCCAGTAGTATGGATAGGGCATCCGAAGCTTTCTTT. Residues: CASSMDRASEAFF.

V is TRBV7-2 and J is TRBJ1-2, with D perhaps TRBD1 (5 bases). Germline V gene data show CDR1 as SGHTA and CDR2 as FQGNSA. V was clipped by 4 bases and J by 5 bases, with 20 bases between them. CDR3 length equals 16 residues. The DNA of the CDR3 is TGTGCCAGCAGCTCAACCCTAATGAGGGGCGGGTATGGCTACACCTTC. Protein: CASSSTLMRGGYGYTF.